These T cell receptor beta chains were read from a single sample in a study of T cells after yellow fever vaccination. TCRdb analysed the 5' RACE reads with MiXCR anew, one entry per CDR3 protein. The sample carries some 130,000 distinct CDR3 sequences, approximately 6.6% recorded once. Material: CD4+ T cells sorted from PBMCs, obtained 10 days after the yellow fever booster vaccination. These receptor sequences come from a man younger than 45 who received the YFV17D yellow fever vaccine. Both conserved end residues are part of each CDR3. The D gene is left open where the match is weak. The listing skips clone size in some rows; elsewhere it reads once, few, many or a size class.

d_call: NA; j_call: TRBJ1-1; clone_size: many; v_call: TRBV12-3/TRBV12-4; cdr3_aa: CASSLMELGTEAFF; cdr3_nt: TGTGCCAGCAGTTTAATGGAGTTGGGCACTGAAGCTTTCTTT
d_call: NA; j_call: TRBJ2-7; clone_size: many; v_call: TRBV18; cdr3_aa: CASSPSGARLSYEQYF; cdr3_nt: TGTGCCAGCTCACCTTCGGGCGCGAGACTTTCCTACGAGCAGTACTTC
d_call: TRBD2; j_call: TRBJ2-7; clone_size: many; v_call: TRBV12-3/TRBV12-4; cdr3_aa: CASKISGSGVQYF; cdr3_nt: TGTGCCAGTAAGATTAGCGGGAGCGGGGTGCAGTACTTC
d_call: NA; j_call: TRBJ2-7; clone_size: NA; v_call: TRBV5-1; cdr3_aa: CASSQTGGGEQYF; cdr3_nt: TGCGCCAGCAGCCAAACTGGAGGGGGCGAGCAGTACTTC
d_call: TRBD2; j_call: TRBJ2-3; clone_size: few; v_call: TRBV4-3; cdr3_aa: CASSQEVRSSGRFYTQYF; cdr3_nt: TGCGCCAGCAGCCAAGAAGTAAGGTCTAGCGGGAGATTTTATACGCAGTATTTT
d_call: TRBD2; j_call: TRBJ2-4; clone_size: many; v_call: TRBV6-5; cdr3_aa: CASSYGAGVAKNIQYF; cdr3_nt: TGTGCCAGCAGTTACGGGGCGGGGGTAGCCAAAAACATTCAGTACTTC
d_call: TRBD2; j_call: TRBJ2-1; clone_size: many; v_call: TRBV5-6; cdr3_aa: CASSPPLAGDYNEQFF; cdr3_nt: TGTGCCAGCAGCCCCCCCCTAGCGGGCGACTACAATGAGCAGTTCTTC
d_call: TRBD1; j_call: TRBJ1-4; clone_size: NA; v_call: TRBV7-9; cdr3_aa: CASSPRTGGTTNEKLFF; cdr3_nt: TGTGCCAGCAGCCCGCGGACAGGGGGAACGACTAATGAAAAACTGTTTTTT
d_call: TRBD2; j_call: TRBJ2-1; clone_size: many; v_call: TRBV5-5; cdr3_aa: CASSQGLANSYNEQFF; cdr3_nt: TGTGCCAGCAGCCAGGGACTAGCGAACTCCTACAATGAGCAGTTCTTC
d_call: NA; j_call: TRBJ1-2; clone_size: few; v_call: TRBV20-1; cdr3_aa: CSASPQDGYTF; cdr3_nt: TGCAGTGCTAGTCCCCAGGATGGCTACACCTTC
d_call: NA; j_call: TRBJ1-1; clone_size: many; v_call: TRBV10-1; cdr3_aa: CASSLRTNTEAFF; cdr3_nt: TGCGCCAGCAGCCTGCGAACGAACACTGAAGCTTTCTTT
d_call: TRBD2; j_call: TRBJ2-3; clone_size: many; v_call: TRBV20-1; cdr3_aa: CSAPKLATQTDTQYF; cdr3_nt: TGCAGTGCGCCGAAACTAGCGACACAAACAGATACGCAGTATTTT
d_call: TRBD2; j_call: TRBJ2-1; clone_size: many; v_call: TRBV5-1; cdr3_aa: CASSFTGTSGSSYNEQFF; cdr3_nt: TGCGCCAGCAGCTTTACCGGGACTAGCGGGAGCTCCTACAATGAGCAGTTCTTC
d_call: TRBD2; j_call: TRBJ2-2; clone_size: few; v_call: TRBV7-3; cdr3_aa: CASSFTGGYTGELFF; cdr3_nt: TGTGCCAGCAGCTTCACGGGAGGGTACACCGGGGAGCTGTTTTTT
d_call: NA; j_call: TRBJ2-3; clone_size: many; v_call: TRBV7-3; cdr3_aa: CASSLLGPDTQYF; cdr3_nt: TGTGCCAGCAGCTTATTGGGGCCAGATACGCAGTATTTT
d_call: NA; j_call: TRBJ2-7; clone_size: many; v_call: TRBV5-1; cdr3_aa: CASSLPGFGYEQYF; cdr3_nt: TGCGCCAGCAGCTTGCCAGGTTTCGGCTACGAGCAGTACTTC
d_call: TRBD2; j_call: TRBJ2-7; clone_size: many; v_call: TRBV5-1; cdr3_aa: CASSLLAAGGPGYEQYF; cdr3_nt: TGCGCCAGCAGCTTACTTGCAGCGGGAGGGCCTGGGTACGAGCAGTACTTC
d_call: NA; j_call: TRBJ2-3; clone_size: many; v_call: TRBV20-1; cdr3_aa: CSASPLIDTQYF; cdr3_nt: TGCAGTGCTAGCCCCTTGATAGATACGCAGTATTTT
d_call: TRBD1; j_call: TRBJ2-7; clone_size: NA; v_call: TRBV5-5; cdr3_aa: CASSLVGQGAYEQYF; cdr3_nt: TGTGCCAGCAGCTTGGTGGGACAGGGGGCCTACGAGCAGTACTTC
d_call: TRBD1; j_call: TRBJ1-5; clone_size: many; v_call: TRBV27; cdr3_aa: CATRGANSNQPQHF; cdr3_nt: TGTGCCACCAGGGGGGCTAATAGCAATCAGCCCCAGCATTTT
d_call: NA; j_call: TRBJ2-3; clone_size: many; v_call: TRBV7-2; cdr3_aa: CASSLDRNTDTQYF; cdr3_nt: TGTGCCAGCAGCTTGGATCGCAACACAGATACGCAGTATTTT
d_call: NA; j_call: TRBJ1-1; clone_size: few; v_call: TRBV15; cdr3_aa: CATSRDKFEAFF; cdr3_nt: TGTGCCACCAGCAGAGATAAGTTTGAAGCTTTCTTT
d_call: NA; j_call: TRBJ2-7; clone_size: many; v_call: TRBV12-3/TRBV12-4; cdr3_aa: CASSLRLASYEQYF; cdr3_nt: TGTGCCAGCAGTTTACGGCTAGCATCCTACGAGCAGTACTTC
d_call: NA; j_call: TRBJ2-7; clone_size: few; v_call: TRBV5-1; cdr3_aa: CASSLSLGEYEQYF; cdr3_nt: TGCGCCAGCAGCTTGAGCTTGGGCGAATACGAGCAGTACTTC
d_call: TRBD2; j_call: TRBJ2-1; clone_size: many; v_call: TRBV20-1; cdr3_aa: CSARGTSGYNEQFF; cdr3_nt: TGCAGTGCTAGGGGGACTAGCGGGTACAATGAGCAGTTCTTC
d_call: TRBD1; j_call: TRBJ1-1; clone_size: many; v_call: TRBV20-1; cdr3_aa: CSARPTGVEAFF; cdr3_nt: TGCAGTGCTAGACCGACAGGGGTTGAAGCTTTCTTT
d_call: TRBD1; j_call: TRBJ2-7; clone_size: many; v_call: TRBV6-5; cdr3_aa: CASQDRVGYEQYF; cdr3_nt: TGTGCCAGCCAGGACAGGGTCGGTTACGAGCAGTACTTC
d_call: NA; j_call: TRBJ2-1; clone_size: many; v_call: TRBV6-5; cdr3_aa: CASSYRGAHNEQFF; cdr3_nt: TGTGCCAGCAGTTACAGGGGGGCCCACAATGAGCAGTTCTTC
d_call: NA; j_call: TRBJ2-1; clone_size: many; v_call: TRBV3-1; cdr3_aa: CASSQGTDNEQFF; cdr3_nt: TGTGCCAGCAGCCAAGGGACTGACAATGAGCAGTTCTTC
d_call: NA; j_call: TRBJ2-1; clone_size: many; v_call: TRBV18; cdr3_aa: CASSPRNAGHNEQFF; cdr3_nt: TGTGCCAGCTCACCACGAAATGCGGGACACAATGAGCAGTTCTTC
d_call: NA; j_call: TRBJ2-7; clone_size: many; v_call: TRBV20-1; cdr3_aa: CSAGLVSSYEQYF; cdr3_nt: TGCAGTGCTGGACTTGTATCCTCCTACGAGCAGTACTTC
d_call: TRBD2; j_call: TRBJ2-3; clone_size: many; v_call: TRBV20-1; cdr3_aa: CSARLAGEADTQYF; cdr3_nt: TGCAGTGCAAGACTAGCGGGAGAAGCAGATACGCAGTATTTT
d_call: TRBD1; j_call: TRBJ1-5; clone_size: few; v_call: TRBV20-1; cdr3_aa: CSAKDRASNQPQHF; cdr3_nt: TGCAGTGCCAAGGACAGGGCTAGCAATCAGCCCCAGCATTTT
d_call: TRBD1; j_call: TRBJ1-5; clone_size: many; v_call: TRBV7-8; cdr3_aa: CASSPYLGTDSNQPQHF; cdr3_nt: TGTGCCAGCAGCCCATATTTAGGGACAGATAGCAATCAGCCCCAGCATTTT
d_call: NA; j_call: TRBJ2-1; clone_size: many; v_call: TRBV29-1; cdr3_aa: CSSLWRESYNEQFF; cdr3_nt: TGCAGCTCCCTGTGGCGGGAATCCTACAATGAGCAGTTCTTC
d_call: NA; j_call: TRBJ2-7; clone_size: many; v_call: TRBV19; cdr3_aa: CASSRTVGYEQYF; cdr3_nt: TGTGCCAGTAGTAGGACAGTCGGCTACGAGCAGTACTTC
d_call: NA; j_call: TRBJ2-7; clone_size: many; v_call: TRBV7-2; cdr3_aa: CASSFGAAPYEQYF; cdr3_nt: TGTGCCAGCAGCTTCGGGGCGGCCCCCTACGAGCAGTACTTC
d_call: TRBD1; j_call: TRBJ2-2; clone_size: NA; v_call: TRBV27; cdr3_aa: CASRLRGPLNTGELFF; cdr3_nt: TGTGCCAGCAGACTCAGGGGGCCCCTGAACACCGGGGAGCTGTTTTTT
d_call: TRBD1; j_call: TRBJ2-7; clone_size: many; v_call: TRBV6-1; cdr3_aa: CASSRQGHSYEQYF; cdr3_nt: TGTGCCAGCTCGCGACAGGGCCACTCCTACGAGCAGTACTTC
d_call: NA; j_call: TRBJ2-3; clone_size: many; v_call: TRBV7-2; cdr3_aa: CASSPQVGADTQYF; cdr3_nt: TGTGCCAGCAGCCCCCAGGTCGGGGCAGATACGCAGTATTTT
d_call: NA; j_call: TRBJ2-1; clone_size: many; v_call: TRBV19; cdr3_aa: CATQSNRLGTDNEQFF; cdr3_nt: TGTGCCACTCAATCCAACAGACTAGGGACGGACAATGAGCAGTTCTTC
d_call: NA; j_call: TRBJ2-1; clone_size: many; v_call: TRBV5-1; cdr3_aa: CASSLVDSQQFF; cdr3_nt: TGCGCCAGCAGCTTGGTGGACTCCCAGCAGTTCTTC
d_call: TRBD2; j_call: TRBJ2-5; clone_size: many; v_call: TRBV12-3/TRBV12-4; cdr3_aa: CASSFIPTSGAQETQYF; cdr3_nt: TGTGCCAGCAGTTTTATCCCCACAAGCGGGGCCCAAGAGACCCAGTACTTC
d_call: NA; j_call: TRBJ2-5; clone_size: many; v_call: TRBV5-1; cdr3_aa: CASSLLGREETQYF; cdr3_nt: TGCGCCAGCAGCTTACTGGGGCGGGAAGAGACCCAGTACTTC
d_call: TRBD2; j_call: TRBJ2-2; clone_size: many; v_call: TRBV29-1; cdr3_aa: CSAGTTNTGELFF; cdr3_nt: TGCAGCGCCGGGACTACGAACACCGGGGAGCTGTTTTTT
d_call: NA; j_call: TRBJ1-4; clone_size: many; v_call: TRBV20-1; cdr3_aa: CSASRTDNEKLFF; cdr3_nt: TGCAGTGCTAGCCGGACAGATAATGAAAAACTGTTTTTT
d_call: TRBD2; j_call: TRBJ2-7; clone_size: many; v_call: TRBV24-1; cdr3_aa: CATSDPSSPSGSYEQYF; cdr3_nt: TGTGCCACCAGTGACCCTTCCTCCCCTAGCGGATCCTACGAGCAGTACTTC
d_call: NA; j_call: TRBJ1-5; clone_size: many; v_call: TRBV18; cdr3_aa: CASSPGGLLSNQPQHF; cdr3_nt: TGTGCCAGCTCACCCGGGGGATTGTTGAGCAATCAGCCCCAGCATTTT
d_call: TRBD2; j_call: TRBJ2-3; clone_size: few; v_call: TRBV14; cdr3_aa: CASSYLAGVTTDTQYF; cdr3_nt: TGTGCCAGCAGCTACCTAGCGGGAGTAACCACAGATACGCAGTATTTT
d_call: NA; j_call: TRBJ2-7; clone_size: few; v_call: TRBV12-3/TRBV12-4; cdr3_aa: CASSLGSGWYEQYF; cdr3_nt: TGTGCCAGCAGTTTAGGGTCGGGTTGGTACGAGCAGTACTTC
d_call: NA; j_call: TRBJ2-1; clone_size: NA; v_call: TRBV7-2; cdr3_aa: CASSLVGGAPGYEQFF; cdr3_nt: TGTGCCAGCAGCTTAGTGGGTGGTGCCCCCGGGTACGAGCAGTTCTTC
d_call: NA; j_call: TRBJ2-7; clone_size: many; v_call: TRBV30; cdr3_aa: CAWSGAESYEQYF; cdr3_nt: TGTGCCTGGAGTGGCGCAGAGAGCTACGAGCAGTACTTC
d_call: NA; j_call: TRBJ2-3; clone_size: many; v_call: TRBV5-1; cdr3_aa: CASSPDGGTQYF; cdr3_nt: TGCGCCAGCAGCCCGGATGGGGGTACGCAGTATTTT
d_call: TRBD1; j_call: TRBJ2-6; clone_size: many; v_call: TRBV11-1; cdr3_aa: CASSLEILTGSGANVLTF; cdr3_nt: TGTGCCAGCAGCTTAGAGATATTGACAGGGTCCGGGGCCAACGTCCTGACTTTC